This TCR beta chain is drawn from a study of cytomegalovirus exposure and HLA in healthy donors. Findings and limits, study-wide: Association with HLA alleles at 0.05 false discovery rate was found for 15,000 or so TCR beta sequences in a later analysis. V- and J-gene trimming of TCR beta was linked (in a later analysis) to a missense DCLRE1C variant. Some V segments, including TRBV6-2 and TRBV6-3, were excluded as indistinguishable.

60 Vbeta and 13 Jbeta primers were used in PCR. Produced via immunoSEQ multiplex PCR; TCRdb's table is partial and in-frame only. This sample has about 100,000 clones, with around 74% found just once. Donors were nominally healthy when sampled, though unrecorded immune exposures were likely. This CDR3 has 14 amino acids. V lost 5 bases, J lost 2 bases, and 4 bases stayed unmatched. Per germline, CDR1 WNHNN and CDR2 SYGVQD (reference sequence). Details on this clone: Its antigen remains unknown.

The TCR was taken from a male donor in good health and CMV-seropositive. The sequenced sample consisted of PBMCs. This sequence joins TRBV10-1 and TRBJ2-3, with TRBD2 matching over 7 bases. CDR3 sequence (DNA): TGCGCCAGCAGTCCTAGCGGTATCACAGATACGCAGTATTTT. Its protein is CASSPSGITDTQYF.